This TCR beta chain was obtained from a study of blood T cell repertoires in COVID-19. Germline lookup yields CDR1 SGHNT and CDR2 YENEEA. The CDR3 runs 14 residues. The V and J ends lost 1 base and 8 bases respectively, with 13 bases between them. Study processing details: Reference gene primer amplification yielded estimated nucleated cell counts. Some clones are missing from TCRdb's copy, which holds only in-frame ones; the method was immunoSEQ multiplex PCR. Clone size and V and J calls were adopted from that table, with D and trimming inferred from the DNA. The sample carries over 250,000 clones, 90% recorded once.

V gene TRBV11-3 combines with J gene TRBJ2-3; possibly TRBD2 for D (6 bases). The sample taken for sequencing was PBMCs or T cells enriched from blood (not recorded which). The receptor's source is a man in his sixties who had recovered from COVID-19. CDR3 protein: CASSLARDSVTQYF. Written as DNA, the CDR3 is TGTGCCAGCAGCTTAGCAAGGGACTCTGTTACGCAGTATTTT. The variable domain in full, completed from reference TRBV11-3 and TRBJ2-3, reads EAGVVQSPRYKIIEKKQPVAFWCNPISGHNTLYWYLQNLGQGPELLIRYENEEAVDDSQLPKDRFSAERLKGVDSTLKIQPAELGDSAVYLCASSLARDSVTQYFGPGTRLTVL.